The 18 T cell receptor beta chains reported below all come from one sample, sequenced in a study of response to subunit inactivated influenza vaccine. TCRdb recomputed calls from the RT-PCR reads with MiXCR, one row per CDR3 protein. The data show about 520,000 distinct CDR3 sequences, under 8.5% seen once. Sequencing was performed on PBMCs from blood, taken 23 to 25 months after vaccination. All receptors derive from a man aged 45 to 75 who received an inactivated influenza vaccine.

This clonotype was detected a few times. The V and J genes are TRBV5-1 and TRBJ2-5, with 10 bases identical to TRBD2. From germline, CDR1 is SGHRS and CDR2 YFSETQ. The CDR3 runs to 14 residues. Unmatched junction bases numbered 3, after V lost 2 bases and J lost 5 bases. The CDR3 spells CASSFLGLAETQYF. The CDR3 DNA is TGCGCCAGCAGCTTCCTGGGACTAGCGGAGACCCAGTACTTC.

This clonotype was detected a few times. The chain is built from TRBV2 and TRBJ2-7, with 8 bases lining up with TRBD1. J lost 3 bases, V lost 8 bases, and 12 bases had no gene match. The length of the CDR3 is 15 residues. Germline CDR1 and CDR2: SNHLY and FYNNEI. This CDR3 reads CASGQGALTLYEQYF. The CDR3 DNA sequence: TGTGCCAGCGGACAGGGTGCACTCACGCTCTACGAGCAGTACTTC.

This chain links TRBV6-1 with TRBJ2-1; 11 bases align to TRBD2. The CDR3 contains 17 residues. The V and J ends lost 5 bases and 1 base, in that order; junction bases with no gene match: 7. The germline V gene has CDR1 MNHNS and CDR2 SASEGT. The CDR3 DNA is TGTGCCAGCAGTCTAACTAGCGGGGGTTGGTCCTACAATGAGCAGTTCTTC. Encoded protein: CASSLTSGGWSYNEQFF.

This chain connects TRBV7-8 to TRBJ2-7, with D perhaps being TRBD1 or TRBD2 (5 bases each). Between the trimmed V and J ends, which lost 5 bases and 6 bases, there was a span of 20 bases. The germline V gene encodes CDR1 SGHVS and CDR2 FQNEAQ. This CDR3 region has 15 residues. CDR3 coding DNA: TGTGCCAGCAGCATCCCGGGACGCAGCGAATCCGAGCAGTACTTC. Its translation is CASSIPGRSESEQYF.

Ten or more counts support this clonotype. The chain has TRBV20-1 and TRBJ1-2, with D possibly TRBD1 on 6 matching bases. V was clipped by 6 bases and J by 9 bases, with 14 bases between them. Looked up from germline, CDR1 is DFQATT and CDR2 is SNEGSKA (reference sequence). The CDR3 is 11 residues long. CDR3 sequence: CSAYRAPSYTF. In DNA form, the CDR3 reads TGCAGTGCCTACAGGGCCCCGAGCTACACCTTC.

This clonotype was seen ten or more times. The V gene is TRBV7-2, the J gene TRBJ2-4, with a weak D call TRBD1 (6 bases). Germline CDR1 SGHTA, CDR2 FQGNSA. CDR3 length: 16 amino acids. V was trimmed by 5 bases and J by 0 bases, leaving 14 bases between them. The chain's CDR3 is CASSPTGGGAKNIQYF. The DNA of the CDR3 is TGTGCCAGCAGCCCGACAGGTGGTGGAGCCAAAAACATTCAGTACTTC.

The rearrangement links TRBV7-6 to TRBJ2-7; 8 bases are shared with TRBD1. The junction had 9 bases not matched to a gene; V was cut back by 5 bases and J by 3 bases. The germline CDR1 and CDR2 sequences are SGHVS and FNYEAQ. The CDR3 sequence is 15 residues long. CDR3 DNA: TGTGCCAGCAGCCCTACAGGGGGAGTGGGCTACGAGCAGTACTTC. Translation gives CASSPTGGVGYEQYF.

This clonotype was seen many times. The CDR3 region is CASSLPLEVYEQYF. In DNA, the CDR3 is TGTGCCAGCAGTCTCCCGCTTGAGGTCTACGAGCAGTACTTC. This chain connects TRBV28 to TRBJ2-7; D is uncertain. This CDR3 region has 14 residues. The V and J ends lost 5 bases and 3 bases respectively, with 14 bases between them. Germline V lookup: CDR1 MDHEN, CDR2 SYDVKM.

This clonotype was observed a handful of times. CDR3 in amino acids: CSALQGTNTEAFF. The CDR3 DNA sequence: TGCAGTGCTTTACAGGGAACGAACACTGAAGCTTTCTTT. The chain carries TRBV20-1 and TRBJ1-1; possible D gene TRBD1, 6 bases. V was shortened by 5 bases and J by 1 base, with 11 bases between the two germline ends. Germline V CDR1 and CDR2: DFQATT, SNEGSKA (reference sequence). The CDR3 has 13 amino acids.

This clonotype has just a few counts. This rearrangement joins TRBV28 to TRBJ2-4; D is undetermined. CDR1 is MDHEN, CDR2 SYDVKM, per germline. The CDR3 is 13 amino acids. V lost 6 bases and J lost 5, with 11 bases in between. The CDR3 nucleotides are TGTGCCAGCAGGGAACTCGGAGAAAACATTCAGTACTTC. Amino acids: CASRELGENIQYF.

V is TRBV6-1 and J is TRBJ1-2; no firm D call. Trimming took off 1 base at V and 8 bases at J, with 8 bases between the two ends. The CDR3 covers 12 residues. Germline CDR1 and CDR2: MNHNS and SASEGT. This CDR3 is CASSEGSLGYTF. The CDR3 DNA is TGTGCCAGCAGTGAAGGTAGTTTAGGCTACACCTTC.

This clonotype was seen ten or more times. The CDR3 region has the DNA TGCAGCGTCGAGGGGATGGGACGAGCAGATACGCAGTATTTT. The encoded protein is CSVEGMGRADTQYF. V and J are TRBV29-1 and TRBJ2-3; D may correspond to TRBD1 or TRBD2 (5 bases each). Trimming stripped 6 bases from V and 4 bases from J, with 17 bases between. Germline V CDR1 and CDR2: SQVTM, ANQGSEA. This CDR3 is built from 14 residues.

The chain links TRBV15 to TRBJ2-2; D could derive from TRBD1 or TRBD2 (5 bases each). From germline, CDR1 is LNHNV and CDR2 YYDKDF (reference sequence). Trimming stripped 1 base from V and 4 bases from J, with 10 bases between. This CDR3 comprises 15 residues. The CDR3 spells CATSRGGFGTGELFF. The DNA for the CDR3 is TGTGCCACCAGCAGAGGGGGGTTTGGCACCGGGGAGCTGTTTTTT.

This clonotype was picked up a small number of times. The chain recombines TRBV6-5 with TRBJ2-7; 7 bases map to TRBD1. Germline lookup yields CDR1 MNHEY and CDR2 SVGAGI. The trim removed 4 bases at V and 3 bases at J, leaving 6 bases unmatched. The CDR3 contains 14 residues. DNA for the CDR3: TGTGCCAGCAGTTTCAACAGGGGCCACTACGAGCAGTACTTC. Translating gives CASSFNRGHYEQYF.

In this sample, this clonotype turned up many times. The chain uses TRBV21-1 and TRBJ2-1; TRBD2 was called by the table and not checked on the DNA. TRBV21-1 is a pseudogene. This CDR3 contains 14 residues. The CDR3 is CASSSGLARNEQFF. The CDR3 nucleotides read TGTGCCAGCAGCAGCGGACTAGCGCGGAATGAGCAGTTCTTC.

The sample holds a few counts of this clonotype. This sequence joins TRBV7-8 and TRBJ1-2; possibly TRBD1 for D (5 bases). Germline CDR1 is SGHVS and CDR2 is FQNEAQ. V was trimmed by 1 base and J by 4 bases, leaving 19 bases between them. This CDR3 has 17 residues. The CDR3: CASSLGRVSGGGYGYTF. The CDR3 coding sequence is TGTGCCAGCAGCTTAGGCAGGGTATCTGGGGGAGGCTATGGCTACACCTTC.

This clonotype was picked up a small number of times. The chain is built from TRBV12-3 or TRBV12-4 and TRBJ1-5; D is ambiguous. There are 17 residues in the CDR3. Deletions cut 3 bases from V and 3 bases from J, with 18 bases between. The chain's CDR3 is CASSFLFGQDSNQPQHF. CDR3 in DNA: TGTGCCAGCAGTTTTCTCTTCGGCCAGGACTCCAATCAGCCCCAGCATTTT.

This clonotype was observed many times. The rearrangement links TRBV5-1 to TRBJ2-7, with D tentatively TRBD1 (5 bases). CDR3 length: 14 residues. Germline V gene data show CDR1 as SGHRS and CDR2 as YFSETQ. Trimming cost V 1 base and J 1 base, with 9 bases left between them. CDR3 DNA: TGCGCCAGCAGCTTGAGCAGGGTTTCCTACGAGCAGTACTTC. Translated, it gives CASSLSRVSYEQYF.